This TCR beta chain originates from a study of blood T cell repertoires in COVID-19. J gave up 4 bases and V 4 bases, and 5 bases lay outside the gene matches. Germline-derived CDR1 and CDR2 are LNHDA and SQIVND (reference sequence). This CDR3 has 17 residues. The method was immunoSEQ multiplex PCR; TCRdb's version includes in-frame clones alone and lacks a portion of them. The sample carries 110,000 or so clones, 82% recorded once. V gene TRBV19 combines with J gene TRBJ2-3; 16 bases fit TRBD2. The TCR originated in a human donor in a cohort sampled during active COVID-19. The sequencing input was peripheral blood. CDR3 region: CASSTTGTSGGADTQYF. As DNA, the CDR3 is TGTGCCAGTAGTACAACCGGGACTAGCGGGGGGGCAGATACGCAGTATTTT.